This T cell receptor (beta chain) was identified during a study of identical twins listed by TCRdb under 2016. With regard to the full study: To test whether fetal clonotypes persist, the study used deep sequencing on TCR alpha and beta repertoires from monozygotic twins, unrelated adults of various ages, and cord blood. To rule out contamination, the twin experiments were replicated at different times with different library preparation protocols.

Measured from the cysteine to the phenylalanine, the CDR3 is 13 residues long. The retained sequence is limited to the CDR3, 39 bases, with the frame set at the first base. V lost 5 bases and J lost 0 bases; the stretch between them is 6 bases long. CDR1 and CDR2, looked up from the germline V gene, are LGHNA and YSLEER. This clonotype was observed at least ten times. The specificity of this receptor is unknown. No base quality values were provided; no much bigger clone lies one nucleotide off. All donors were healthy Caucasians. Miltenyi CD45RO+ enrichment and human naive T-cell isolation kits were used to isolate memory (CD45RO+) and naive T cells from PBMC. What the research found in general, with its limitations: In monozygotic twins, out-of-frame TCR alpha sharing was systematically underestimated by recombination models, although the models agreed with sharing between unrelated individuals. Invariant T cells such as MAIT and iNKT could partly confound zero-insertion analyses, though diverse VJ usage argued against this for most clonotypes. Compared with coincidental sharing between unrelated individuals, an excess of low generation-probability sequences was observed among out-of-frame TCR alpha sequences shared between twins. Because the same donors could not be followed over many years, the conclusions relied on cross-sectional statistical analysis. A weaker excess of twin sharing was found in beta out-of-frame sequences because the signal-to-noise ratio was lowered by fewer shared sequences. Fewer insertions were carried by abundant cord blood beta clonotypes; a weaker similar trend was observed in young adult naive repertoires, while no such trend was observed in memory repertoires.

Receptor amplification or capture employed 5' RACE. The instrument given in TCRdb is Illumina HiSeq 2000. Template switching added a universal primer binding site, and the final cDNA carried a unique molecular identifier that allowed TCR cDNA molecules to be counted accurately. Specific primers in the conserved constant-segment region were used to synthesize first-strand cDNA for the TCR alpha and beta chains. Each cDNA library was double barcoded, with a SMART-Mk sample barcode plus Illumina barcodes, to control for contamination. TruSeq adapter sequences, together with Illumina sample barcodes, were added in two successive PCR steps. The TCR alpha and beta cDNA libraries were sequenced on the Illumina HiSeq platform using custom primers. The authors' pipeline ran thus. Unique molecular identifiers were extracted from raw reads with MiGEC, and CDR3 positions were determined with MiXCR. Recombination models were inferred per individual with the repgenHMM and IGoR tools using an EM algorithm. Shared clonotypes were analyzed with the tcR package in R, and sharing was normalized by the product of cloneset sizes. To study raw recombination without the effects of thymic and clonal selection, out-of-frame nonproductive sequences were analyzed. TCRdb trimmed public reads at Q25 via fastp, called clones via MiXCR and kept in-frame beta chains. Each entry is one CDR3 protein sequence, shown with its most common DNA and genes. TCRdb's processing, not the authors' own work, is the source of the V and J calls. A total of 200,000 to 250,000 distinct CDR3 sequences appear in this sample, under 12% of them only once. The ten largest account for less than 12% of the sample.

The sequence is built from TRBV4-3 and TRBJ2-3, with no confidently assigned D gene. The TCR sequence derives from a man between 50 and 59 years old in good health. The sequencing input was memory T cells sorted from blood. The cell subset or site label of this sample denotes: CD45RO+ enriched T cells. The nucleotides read TGCGCCAGCAGCGAATACAGCACAGATACGCAGTATTTT. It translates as CASSEYSTDTQYF.